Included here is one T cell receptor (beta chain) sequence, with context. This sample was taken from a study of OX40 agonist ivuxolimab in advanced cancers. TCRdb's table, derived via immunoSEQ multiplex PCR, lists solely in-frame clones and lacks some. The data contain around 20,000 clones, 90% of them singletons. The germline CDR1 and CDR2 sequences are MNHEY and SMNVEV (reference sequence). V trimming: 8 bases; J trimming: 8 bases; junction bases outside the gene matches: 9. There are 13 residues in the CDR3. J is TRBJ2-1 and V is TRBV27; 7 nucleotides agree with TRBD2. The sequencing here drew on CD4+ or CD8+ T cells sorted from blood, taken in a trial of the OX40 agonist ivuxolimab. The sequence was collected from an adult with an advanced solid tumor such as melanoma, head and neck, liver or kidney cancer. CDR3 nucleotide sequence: TGTGCCAGCTCCAGACTAGCTTTGGATGAGCAGTTCTTC. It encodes CASSRLALDEQFF.